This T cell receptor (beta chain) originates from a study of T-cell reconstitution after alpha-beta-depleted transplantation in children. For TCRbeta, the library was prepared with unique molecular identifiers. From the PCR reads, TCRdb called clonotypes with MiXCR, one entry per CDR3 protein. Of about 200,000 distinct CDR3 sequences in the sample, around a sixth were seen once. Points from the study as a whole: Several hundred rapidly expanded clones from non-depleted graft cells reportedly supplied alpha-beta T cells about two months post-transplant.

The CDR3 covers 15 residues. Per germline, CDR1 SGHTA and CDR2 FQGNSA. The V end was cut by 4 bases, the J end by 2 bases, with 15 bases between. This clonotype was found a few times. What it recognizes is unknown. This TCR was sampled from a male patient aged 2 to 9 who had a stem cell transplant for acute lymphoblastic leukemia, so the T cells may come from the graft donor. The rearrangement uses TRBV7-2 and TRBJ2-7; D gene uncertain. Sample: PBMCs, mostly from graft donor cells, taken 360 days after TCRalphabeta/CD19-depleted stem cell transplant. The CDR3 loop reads CASSSVGSEAYEQYF. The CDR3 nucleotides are TGTGCCAGCAGCTCCGTCGGGTCGGAAGCCTACGAGCAGTACTTC.